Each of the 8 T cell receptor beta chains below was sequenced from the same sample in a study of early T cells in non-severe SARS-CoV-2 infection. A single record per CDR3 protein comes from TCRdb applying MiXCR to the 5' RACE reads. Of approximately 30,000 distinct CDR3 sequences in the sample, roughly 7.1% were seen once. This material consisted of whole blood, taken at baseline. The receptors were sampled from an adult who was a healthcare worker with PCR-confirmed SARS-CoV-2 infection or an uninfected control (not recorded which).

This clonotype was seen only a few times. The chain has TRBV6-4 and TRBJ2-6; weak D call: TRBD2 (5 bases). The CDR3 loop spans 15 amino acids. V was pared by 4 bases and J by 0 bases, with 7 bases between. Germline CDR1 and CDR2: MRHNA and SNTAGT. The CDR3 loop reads CASSADFSGANVLTF. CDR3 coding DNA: TGTGCCAGCAGTGCGGACTTCTCTGGGGCCAACGTCCTGACTTTC.

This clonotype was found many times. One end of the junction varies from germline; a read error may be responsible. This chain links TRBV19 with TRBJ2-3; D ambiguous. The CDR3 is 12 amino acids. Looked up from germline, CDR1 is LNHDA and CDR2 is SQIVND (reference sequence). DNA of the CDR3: TGTGCCAGTAGTTTAGACTCAGATACGCAGTATTTT. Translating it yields CASSLDSDTQYF.

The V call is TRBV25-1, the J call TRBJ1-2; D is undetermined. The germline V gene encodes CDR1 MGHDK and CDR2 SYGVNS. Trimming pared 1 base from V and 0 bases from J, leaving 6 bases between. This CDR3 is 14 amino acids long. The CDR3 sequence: CASSESGANYGYTF. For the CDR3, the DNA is TGTGCCAGCAGTGAATCCGGTGCTAACTATGGCTACACCTTC.

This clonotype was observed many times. The CDR3 DNA reads TGTGCCAGCAGTCCAACCTGGAACACTGAAGCTTTCTTT. Its protein product is CASSPTWNTEAFF. The chain combines TRBV12-3 or TRBV12-4 with TRBJ1-1, with unresolved D. The CDR3 extends over 13 amino acids. V was clipped by 5 bases and J by 1 base, with 8 bases between them.

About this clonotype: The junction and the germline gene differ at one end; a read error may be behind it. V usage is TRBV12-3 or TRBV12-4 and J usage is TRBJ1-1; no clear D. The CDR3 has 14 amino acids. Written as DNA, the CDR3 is TGTACCAGCACCCCCTTGGCGCTGGGGACTGAAGCTTTCTTT. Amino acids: CTSTPLALGTEAFF.

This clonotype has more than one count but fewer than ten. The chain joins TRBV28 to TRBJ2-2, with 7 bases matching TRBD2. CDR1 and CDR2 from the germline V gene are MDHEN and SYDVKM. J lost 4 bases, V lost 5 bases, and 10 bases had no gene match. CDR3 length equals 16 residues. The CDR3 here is CASSPRLAMSTGELFF. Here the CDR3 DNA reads TGTGCCAGCAGTCCACGACTAGCTATGAGCACCGGGGAGCTGTTTTTT.

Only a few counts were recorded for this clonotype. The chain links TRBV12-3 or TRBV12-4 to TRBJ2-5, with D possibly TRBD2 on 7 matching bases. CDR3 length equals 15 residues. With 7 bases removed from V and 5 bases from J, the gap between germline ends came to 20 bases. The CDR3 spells CASISGGATWETQYF. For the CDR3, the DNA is TGTGCCAGCATCTCTGGGGGGGCGACATGGGAGACCCAGTACTTC.

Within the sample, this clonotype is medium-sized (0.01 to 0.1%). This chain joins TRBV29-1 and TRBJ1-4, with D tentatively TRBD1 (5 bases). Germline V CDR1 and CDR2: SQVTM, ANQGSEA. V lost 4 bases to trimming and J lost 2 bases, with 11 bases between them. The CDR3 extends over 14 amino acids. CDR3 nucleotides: TGCAGCGTTGGCGCGGAGGGGACTAATGAAAAACTGTTTTTT. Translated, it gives CSVGAEGTNEKLFF.